Sequencing of this TCR beta chain was carried out in a study of T-cell reconstitution after alpha-beta-depleted transplantation in children. V lost 6 bases to trimming and J lost 4 bases; unmatched junction nucleotides: 8. The germline gives CDR1 DFQATT, CDR2 SNEGSKA (reference sequence). The CDR3 is 13 amino acids. The table lists this clonotype with a few counts. Construction of the TCRbeta library involved unique molecular identifiers. TCRdb used MiXCR to reprocess the PCR reads, holding one entry per CDR3 protein. Here the sample spans about 350,000 distinct CDR3 sequences, approximately 12% being singletons.

Material: PBMCs, obtained from the stem cell graft. This sequence was found in a human donor who donated a stem cell graft to a child with Fanconi anemia. The chain is built from TRBV20-1 and TRBJ2-5; 7 bases fit TRBD1. The CDR3 reads CSAASAGGETQYF. The CDR3 bases are TGCAGTGCCGCATCCGCAGGGGGAGAGACCCAGTACTTC.